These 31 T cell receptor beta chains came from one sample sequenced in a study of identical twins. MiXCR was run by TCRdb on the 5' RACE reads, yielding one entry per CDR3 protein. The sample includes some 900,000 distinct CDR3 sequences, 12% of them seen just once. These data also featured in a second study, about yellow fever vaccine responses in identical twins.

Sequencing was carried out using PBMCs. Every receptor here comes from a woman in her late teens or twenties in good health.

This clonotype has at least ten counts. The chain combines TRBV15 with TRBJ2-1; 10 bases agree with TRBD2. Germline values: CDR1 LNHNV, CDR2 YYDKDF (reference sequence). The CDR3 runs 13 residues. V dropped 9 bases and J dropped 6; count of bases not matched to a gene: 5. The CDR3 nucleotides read TGTGCCACGAAGCGGGAGGGCCTCAATGAGCAGTTCTTC. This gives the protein CATKREGLNEQFF.

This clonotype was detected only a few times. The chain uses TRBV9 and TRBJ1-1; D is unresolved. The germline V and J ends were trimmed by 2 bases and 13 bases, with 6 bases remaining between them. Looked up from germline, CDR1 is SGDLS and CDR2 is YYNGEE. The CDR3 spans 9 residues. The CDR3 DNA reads TGTGCCAGCAGCGTCTTTGGTTTCTTT. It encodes CASSVFGFF. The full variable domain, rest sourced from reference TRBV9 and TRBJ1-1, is DSGVTQTPKHLITATGQRVTLRCSPRSGDLSVYWYQQSLDQGLQFLIQYYNGEERAKGNILERFSAQQFPDLHSELNLSSLELGDSALYFCASSVFGFFGQGTRLTVV.

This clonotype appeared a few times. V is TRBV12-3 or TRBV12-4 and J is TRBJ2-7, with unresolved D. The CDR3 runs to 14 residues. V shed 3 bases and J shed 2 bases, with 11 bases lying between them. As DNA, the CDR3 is TGTGCCAGCAGTTTTTTAGACGGCCCCTACGAGCAGTACTTC. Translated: CASSFLDGPYEQYF.

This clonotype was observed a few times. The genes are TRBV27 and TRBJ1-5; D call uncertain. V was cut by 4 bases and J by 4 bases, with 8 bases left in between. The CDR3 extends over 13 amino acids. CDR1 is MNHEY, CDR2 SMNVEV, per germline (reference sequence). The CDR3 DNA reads TGTGCCAGCAGTTGGCAGGTTAATCAGCCCCAGCATTTT. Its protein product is CASSWQVNQPQHF.

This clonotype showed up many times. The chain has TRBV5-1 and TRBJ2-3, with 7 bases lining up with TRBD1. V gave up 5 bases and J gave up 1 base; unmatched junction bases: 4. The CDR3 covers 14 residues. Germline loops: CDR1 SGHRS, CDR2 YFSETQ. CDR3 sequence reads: CASRPQGGTDTQYF. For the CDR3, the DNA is TGCGCCAGCAGACCCCAGGGGGGCACAGATACGCAGTATTTT.

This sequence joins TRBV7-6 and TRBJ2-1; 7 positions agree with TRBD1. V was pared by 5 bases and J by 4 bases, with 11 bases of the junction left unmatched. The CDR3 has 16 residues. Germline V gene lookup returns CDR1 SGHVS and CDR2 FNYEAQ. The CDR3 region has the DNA TGTGCCAGCAGCACGAGACAGGGAGAATATTACAATGAGCAGTTCTTC. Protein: CASSTRQGEYYNEQFF.

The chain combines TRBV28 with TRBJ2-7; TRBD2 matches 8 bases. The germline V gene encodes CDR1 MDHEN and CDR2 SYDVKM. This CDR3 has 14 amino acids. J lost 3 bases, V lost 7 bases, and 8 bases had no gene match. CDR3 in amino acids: CASIFGGAGYEQYF. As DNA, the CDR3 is TGTGCCAGCATTTTCGGGGGGGCTGGCTACGAGCAGTACTTC. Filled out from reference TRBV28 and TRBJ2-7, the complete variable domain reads DVKVTQSSRYLVKRTGEKVFLECVQDMDHENMFWYRQDPGLGLRLIYFSYDVKMKEKGDIPEGYSVSREKKERFSLILESASTNQTSMYLCASIFGGAGYEQYFGPGTRLTVT.

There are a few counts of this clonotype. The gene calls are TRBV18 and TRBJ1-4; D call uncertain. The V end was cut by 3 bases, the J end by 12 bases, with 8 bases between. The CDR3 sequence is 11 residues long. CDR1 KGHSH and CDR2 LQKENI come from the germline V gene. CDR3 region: CASSPRVELFF. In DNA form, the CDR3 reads TGTGCCAGCTCACCCCGGGTGGAACTGTTTTTT.

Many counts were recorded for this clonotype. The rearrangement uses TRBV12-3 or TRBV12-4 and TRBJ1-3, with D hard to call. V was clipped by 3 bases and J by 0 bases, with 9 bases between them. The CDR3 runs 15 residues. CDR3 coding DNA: TGTGCCAGCAGTTTCTCCAGTGCCTCTGGAAACACCATATATTTT. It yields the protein CASSFSSASGNTIYF.

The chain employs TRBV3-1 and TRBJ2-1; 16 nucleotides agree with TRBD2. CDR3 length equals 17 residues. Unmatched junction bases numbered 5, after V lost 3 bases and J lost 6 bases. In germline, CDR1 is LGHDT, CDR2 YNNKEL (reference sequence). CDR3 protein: CASSHGTSGRAVNEQFF. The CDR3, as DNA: TGTGCCAGCAGCCATGGGACTAGCGGGAGGGCGGTCAATGAGCAGTTCTTC.

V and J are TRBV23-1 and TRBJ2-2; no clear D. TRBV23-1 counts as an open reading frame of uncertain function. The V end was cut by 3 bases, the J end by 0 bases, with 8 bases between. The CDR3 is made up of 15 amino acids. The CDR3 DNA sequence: TGCGCCAGCAGTCACCAACACGCGAACACCGGGGAGCTGTTTTTT. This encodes CASSHQHANTGELFF.

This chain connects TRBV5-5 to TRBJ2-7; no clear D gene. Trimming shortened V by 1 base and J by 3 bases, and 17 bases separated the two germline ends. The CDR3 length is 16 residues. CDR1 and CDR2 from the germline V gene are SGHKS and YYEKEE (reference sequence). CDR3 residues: CASSLSDLVGIYEQYV. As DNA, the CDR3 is TGTGCCAGCAGCTTGTCCGACCTGGTAGGGATCTACGAGCAGTACGTC.

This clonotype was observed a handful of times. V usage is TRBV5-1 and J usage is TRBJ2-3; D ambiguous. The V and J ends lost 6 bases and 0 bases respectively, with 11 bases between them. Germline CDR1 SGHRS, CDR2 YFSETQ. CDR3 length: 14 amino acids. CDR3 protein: CASTGGQSTDTQYF. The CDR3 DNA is TGCGCCAGCACCGGCGGCCAGAGCACAGATACGCAGTATTTT.

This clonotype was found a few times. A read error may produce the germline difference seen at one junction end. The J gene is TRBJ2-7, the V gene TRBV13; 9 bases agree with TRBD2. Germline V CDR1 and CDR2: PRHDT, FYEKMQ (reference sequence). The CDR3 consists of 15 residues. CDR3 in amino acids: CASSIGLATPYEQYF. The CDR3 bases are TGTGCCAGCAGCATAGGACTAGCGACTCCCTACGAGCAGTACTTC.

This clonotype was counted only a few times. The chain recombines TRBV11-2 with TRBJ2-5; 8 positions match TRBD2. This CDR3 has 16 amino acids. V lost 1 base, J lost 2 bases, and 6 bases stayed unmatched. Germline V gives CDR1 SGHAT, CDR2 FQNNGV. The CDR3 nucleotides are TGTGCCAGCAGCTTAGTCGGTAGCGGGGTACAAGAGACCCAGTACTTC. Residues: CASSLVGSGVQETQYF.

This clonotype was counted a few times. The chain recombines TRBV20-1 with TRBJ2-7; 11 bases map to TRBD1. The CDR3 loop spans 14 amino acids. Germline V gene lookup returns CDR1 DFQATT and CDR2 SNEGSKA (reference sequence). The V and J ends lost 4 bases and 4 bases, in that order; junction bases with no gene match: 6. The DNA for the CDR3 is TGCAGTGCTACCACCGGACAGGGGGCTTACGAGCAGTACGTC. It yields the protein CSATTGQGAYEQYV.

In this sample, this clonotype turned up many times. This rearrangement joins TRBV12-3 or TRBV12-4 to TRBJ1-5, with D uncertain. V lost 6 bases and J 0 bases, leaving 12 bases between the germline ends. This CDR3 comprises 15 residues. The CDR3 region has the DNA TGTGCCAGCAGATCACAGAGCTATAGCAATCAGCCCCAGCATTTT. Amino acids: CASRSQSYSNQPQHF.

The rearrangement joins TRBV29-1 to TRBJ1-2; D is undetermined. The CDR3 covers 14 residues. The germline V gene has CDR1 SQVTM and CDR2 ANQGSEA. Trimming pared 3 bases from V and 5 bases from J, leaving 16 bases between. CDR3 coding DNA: TGCAGCGTTGAGGAAACCTTGGGAGATTATGGCTACACCTTC. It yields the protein CSVEETLGDYGYTF. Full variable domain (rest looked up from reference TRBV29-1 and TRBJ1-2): SAVISQKPSRDICQRGTSLTIQCQVDSQVTMMFWYRQQPGQSLTLIATANQGSEATYESGFVIDKFPISRPNLTFSTLTVSNMSPEDSSIYLCSVEETLGDYGYTFGSGTRLTVV.

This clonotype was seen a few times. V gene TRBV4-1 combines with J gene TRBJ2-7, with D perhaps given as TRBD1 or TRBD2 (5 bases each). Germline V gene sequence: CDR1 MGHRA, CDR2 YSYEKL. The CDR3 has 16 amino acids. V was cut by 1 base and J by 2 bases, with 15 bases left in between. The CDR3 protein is CASSQGPGPGTYEQYF. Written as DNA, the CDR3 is TGCGCCAGCAGCCAAGGTCCAGGGCCGGGAACCTACGAGCAGTACTTC.

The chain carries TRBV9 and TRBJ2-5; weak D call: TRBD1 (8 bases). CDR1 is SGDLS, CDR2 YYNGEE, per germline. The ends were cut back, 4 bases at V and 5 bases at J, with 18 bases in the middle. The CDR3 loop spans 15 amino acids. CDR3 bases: TGTGCCAGCAGCCCCCGGACAGGGAGGGAGGAGACCCAGTACTTC. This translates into CASSPRTGREETQYF.

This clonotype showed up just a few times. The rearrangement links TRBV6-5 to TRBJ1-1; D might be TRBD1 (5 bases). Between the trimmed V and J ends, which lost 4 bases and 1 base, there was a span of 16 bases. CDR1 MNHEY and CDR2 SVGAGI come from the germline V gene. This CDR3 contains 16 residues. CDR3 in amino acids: CASSSQGVRENTEAFF. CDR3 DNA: TGTGCCAGCAGTTCCCAAGGGGTGCGGGAGAACACTGAAGCTTTCTTT.

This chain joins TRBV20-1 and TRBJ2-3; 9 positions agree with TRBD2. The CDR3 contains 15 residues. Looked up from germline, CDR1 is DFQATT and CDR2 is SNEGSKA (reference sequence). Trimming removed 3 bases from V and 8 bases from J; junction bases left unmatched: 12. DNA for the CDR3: TGCAGTGCTAGGGTAGCGGGGGCCCCCGGGGGTACGCAGTATTTT. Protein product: CSARVAGAPGGTQYF.

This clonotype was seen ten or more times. DNA for the CDR3: TGTGCCAGCAGCTTAGCAGGGGTCCCCTACGAGCAGTACTTC. Translating it yields CASSLAGVPYEQYF. This rearrangement joins TRBV7-8 to TRBJ2-7, with D maybe TRBD1 (5 bases). V was pared by 0 bases and J by 2 bases, with 8 bases between. In germline, CDR1 is SGHVS, CDR2 FQNEAQ. CDR3 length: 14 amino acids.

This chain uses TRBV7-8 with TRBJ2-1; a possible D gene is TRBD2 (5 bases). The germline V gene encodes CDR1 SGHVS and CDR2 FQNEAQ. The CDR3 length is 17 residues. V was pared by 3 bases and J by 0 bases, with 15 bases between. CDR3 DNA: TGTGCCAGCAGCTTGGGGTTAGCGCGAAGCTCCTACAATGAGCAGTTCTTC. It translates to CASSLGLARSSYNEQFF.

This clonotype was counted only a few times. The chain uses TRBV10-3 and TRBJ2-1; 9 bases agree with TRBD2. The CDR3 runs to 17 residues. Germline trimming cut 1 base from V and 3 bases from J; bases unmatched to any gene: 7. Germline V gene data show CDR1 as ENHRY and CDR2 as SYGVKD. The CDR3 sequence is CAISEFLAGADYNEQFF. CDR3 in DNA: TGTGCCATCAGTGAGTTTTTAGCGGGAGCGGACTACAATGAGCAGTTCTTC.

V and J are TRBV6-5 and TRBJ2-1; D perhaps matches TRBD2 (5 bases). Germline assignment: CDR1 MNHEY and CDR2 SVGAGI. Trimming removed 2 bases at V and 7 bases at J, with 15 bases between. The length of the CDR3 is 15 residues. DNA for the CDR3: TGTGCCAGCAGTTACGCGAGCGGTCGGGCAAATGAGCAGTTCTTC. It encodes CASSYASGRANEQFF.

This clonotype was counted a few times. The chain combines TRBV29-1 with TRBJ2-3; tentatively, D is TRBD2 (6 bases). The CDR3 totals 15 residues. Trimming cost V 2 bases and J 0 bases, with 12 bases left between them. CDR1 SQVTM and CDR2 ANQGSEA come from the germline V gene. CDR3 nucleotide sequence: TGCAGCGTTGAACCAGCGGGCCGAAGCACAGATACGCAGTATTTT. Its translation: CSVEPAGRSTDTQYF.

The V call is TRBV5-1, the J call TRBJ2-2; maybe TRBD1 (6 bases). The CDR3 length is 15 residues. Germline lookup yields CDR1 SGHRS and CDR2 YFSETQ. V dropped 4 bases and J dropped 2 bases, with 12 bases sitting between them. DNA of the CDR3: TGCGCCAGCAGCGTCCGGGACAAAAACACCGGGGAGCTGTTTTTT. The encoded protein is CASSVRDKNTGELFF.

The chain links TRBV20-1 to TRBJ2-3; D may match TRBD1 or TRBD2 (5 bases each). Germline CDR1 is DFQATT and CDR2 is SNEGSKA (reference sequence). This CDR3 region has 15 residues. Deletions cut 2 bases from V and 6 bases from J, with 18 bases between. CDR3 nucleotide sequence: TGCAGTGCTAGATCCTTCGGGGCGCAGGCGGATACGCAGTATTTT. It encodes CSARSFGAQADTQYF.

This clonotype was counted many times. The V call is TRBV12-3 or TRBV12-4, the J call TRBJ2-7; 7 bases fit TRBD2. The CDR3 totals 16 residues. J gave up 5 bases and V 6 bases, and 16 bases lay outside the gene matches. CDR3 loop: CASSRNIPTSENEQYF. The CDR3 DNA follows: TGTGCCAGCAGCCGAAATATCCCCACTAGCGAGAACGAGCAGTACTTC.

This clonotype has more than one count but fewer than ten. This CDR3 reads CASSDGWGNQPQHF. In nucleotides, the CDR3 is TGTGCCAGCAGTGACGGGTGGGGTAATCAGCCCCAGCATTTT. The V and J genes are TRBV2 and TRBJ1-5; D not certain. The CDR3 totals 14 residues. The ends were cut back, 3 bases at V and 4 bases at J, with 10 bases in the middle. CDR1 and CDR2 (germline): SNHLY, FYNNEI.